Listed below are T cell receptor beta chains from one sample, sequenced in a study of Graves' ophthalmopathy and Graves' hyperthyroidism. MiXCR, applied by TCRdb to the multiplex PCR reads, yields one record per CDR3 protein. Of approximately 700,000 distinct CDR3 sequences in the sample, just over 40% were seen once. The sample was peripheral blood. Source of these receptors: an adult man with Graves' ophthalmopathy. Each CDR3 is given with its conserved first and last residue. The order of the fields is J gene, V gene, CDR3 protein.

j_call: TRBJ1-4
v_call: TRBV5-1
cdr3_aa: CASSLGVGRGQSNEKLFF

j_call: TRBJ1-1
v_call: TRBV20-1
cdr3_aa: CSAGKDRTNTEAFF

j_call: TRBJ1-1
v_call: TRBV5-5
cdr3_aa: CASSLRLSMNTEAFF

j_call: TRBJ2-7
v_call: TRBV2
cdr3_aa: CAILGQVVGRQYF

j_call: TRBJ1-6
v_call: TRBV5-5
cdr3_aa: CASSLANSWSPLHF

j_call: TRBJ1-3
v_call: TRBV2
cdr3_aa: CASSEGPGLPGNTIYF

j_call: TRBJ2-5
v_call: TRBV10-3
cdr3_aa: CASLLTSRGHQETQYF

j_call: TRBJ2-7
v_call: TRBV7-9
cdr3_aa: CASSSTRTYEQYF

j_call: TRBJ2-5
v_call: TRBV20-1
cdr3_aa: CSARDLGEETQYF

j_call: TRBJ1-4
v_call: TRBV24-1
cdr3_aa: CATSDPQVNEKLFF

j_call: TRBJ1-1
v_call: TRBV25-1
cdr3_aa: CASRGPTTGGNTEAFF

j_call: TRBJ1-4
v_call: TRBV29-1
cdr3_aa: CSSEQGEKLFF

j_call: TRBJ1-3
v_call: TRBV14
cdr3_aa: CASSRVTSGTTIYF

j_call: TRBJ2-5
v_call: TRBV9
cdr3_aa: CASSVDTKETQYF

j_call: TRBJ2-7
v_call: TRBV7-9
cdr3_aa: CASSLVPGGGHYEQYF

j_call: TRBJ1-5
v_call: TRBV4-1
cdr3_aa: CASSQGQEAQPQHF

j_call: TRBJ1-1
v_call: TRBV5-6
cdr3_aa: CASSSQGAEAFF

j_call: TRBJ2-1
v_call: TRBV6-6
cdr3_aa: CASSYLSGGIDNEQFF

j_call: TRBJ2-5
v_call: TRBV12-3/TRBV12-4
cdr3_aa: CASSFQGLQETQYF

j_call: TRBJ1-5
v_call: TRBV10-3
cdr3_aa: CAISYLQGSNQPQHF

j_call: TRBJ2-7
v_call: TRBV7-3
cdr3_aa: CASSLTRDRNYEQYF

j_call: TRBJ1-6
v_call: TRBV7-8
cdr3_aa: CASSLMDSDNSPLHF

j_call: TRBJ2-5
v_call: TRBV2
cdr3_aa: CASSQYGQGRSAQETQYF

j_call: TRBJ2-5
v_call: TRBV25-1
cdr3_aa: CASSEGTAGRGETQYF

j_call: TRBJ2-2
v_call: TRBV2
cdr3_aa: CASSEEGQGHTGELFF

j_call: TRBJ2-2
v_call: TRBV6-6
cdr3_aa: CASSSGTGETGELFF

j_call: TRBJ2-3
v_call: TRBV24-1
cdr3_aa: CATSDSGLNTDTQYF

j_call: TRBJ1-2
v_call: TRBV7-9
cdr3_aa: CASSKPNTLARIGYTF

j_call: TRBJ2-3
v_call: TRBV29-1
cdr3_aa: CSVGRSGDTQYF

j_call: TRBJ2-7
v_call: TRBV2
cdr3_aa: CASYGTGASEQYF

j_call: TRBJ1-6
v_call: TRBV4-3
cdr3_aa: CASSQDWGGSVSPLHF

j_call: TRBJ1-1
v_call: TRBV2
cdr3_aa: CASRGPGPNTEAFF

j_call: TRBJ1-1
v_call: TRBV7-2
cdr3_aa: CASSLLEQGEAFF

j_call: TRBJ1-2
v_call: TRBV10-3
cdr3_aa: CAISEQGVKGYTF

j_call: TRBJ1-2
v_call: TRBV6-5
cdr3_aa: CASSFRGPTFGYTF

j_call: TRBJ1-1
v_call: TRBV29-1
cdr3_aa: CSVDFGRNTEAFF

j_call: TRBJ2-7
v_call: TRBV10-3
cdr3_aa: CASLAGTGGRDEQYF

j_call: TRBJ1-2
v_call: TRBV5-1
cdr3_aa: CASSLDGFYGYTF